Sequencing of this T cell receptor (beta chain) was carried out in a study of T cell changes during pregnancy in multiple sclerosis. This clone showed up just a few times. The ends were cut back, 3 bases at V and 7 bases at J, with 16 bases in the middle. The CDR3 is 15 residues long. Germline values: CDR1 WNHNN, CDR2 SYGVQD (reference sequence). Assay: immunoSEQ multiplex PCR; the TCRdb copy retains only in-frame clones and omits some. The table lists approximately 45,000 clones, 80% to 95% of them singletons. The chain has TRBV10-1 and TRBJ2-1; the D gene is possibly TRBD2 (5 bases). The specimen was CD4+ T cells from peripheral blood mononuclear cells, collected in the first trimester of pregnancy. The receptor was derived from a female donor with multiple sclerosis, enrolled in a pregnancy study. The CDR3 nucleotides read TGCGCCAGCAGTGACAGGAGGCCCTCGGGAAATGAGCAGTTCTTC. Its translation is CASSDRRPSGNEQFF.